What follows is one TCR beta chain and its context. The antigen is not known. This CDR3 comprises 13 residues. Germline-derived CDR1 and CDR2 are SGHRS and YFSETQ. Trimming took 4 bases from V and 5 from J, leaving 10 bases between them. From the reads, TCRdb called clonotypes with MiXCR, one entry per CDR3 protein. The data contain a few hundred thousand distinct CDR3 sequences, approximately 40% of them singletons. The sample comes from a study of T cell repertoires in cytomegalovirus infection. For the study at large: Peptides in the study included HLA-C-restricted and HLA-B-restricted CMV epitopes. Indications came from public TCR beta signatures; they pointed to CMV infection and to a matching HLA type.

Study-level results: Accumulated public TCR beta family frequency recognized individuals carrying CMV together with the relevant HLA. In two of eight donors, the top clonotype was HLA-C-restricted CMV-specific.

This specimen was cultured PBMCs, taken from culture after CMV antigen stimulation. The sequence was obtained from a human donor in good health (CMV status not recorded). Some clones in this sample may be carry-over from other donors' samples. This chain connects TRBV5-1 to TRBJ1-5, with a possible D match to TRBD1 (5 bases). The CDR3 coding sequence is TGCGCCAGCAGCGGGGGGAAGGATCAGCCCCAGCATTTT. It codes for CASSGGKDQPQHF.